The source of this T cell receptor beta chain is a study of T-cell memory formation after mild COVID-19. V gave up 4 bases and J gave up 7 bases; unmatched junction bases: 8. CDR3 length: 15 residues. Germline CDR1 MGHRA, CDR2 YSYEKL. A remark on this clonotype: The antigen remains unidentified.

Libraries for TCRalpha and TCRbeta carried sample barcodes and unique molecular identifiers via 5'RACE. Using its own MiXCR run on the 5' RACE reads, TCRdb lists one record per CDR3 protein. This table has more than 85,000 distinct CDR3 sequences, roughly 11% appearing once. Study-level findings and limits: SARS-CoV-2 specificity of second-wave clones peaking day 37 was unconfirmed. Mostly located in CM and EM were contracting CD4+ clones, with contracting CD8+ clones located in EMRA.

V usage is TRBV4-1 and J usage is TRBJ1-5; TRBD1 aligns across 9 bases. The clonotype originates from a young man who had mild COVID-19 (a few samples of this study predate the infection). Cell type and time point are not known. What was sequenced was PBMCs or a T cell subset sorted from them (not recorded which). The CDR3 region is CASSPGTGQRQPQHF. The CDR3 DNA reads as TGCGCCAGCAGCCCGGGGACAGGGCAACGACAGCCCCAGCATTTT.